This TCR beta chain was observed in a study of T cells in Graves' hyperthyroidism and ophthalmopathy. J gave up 9 bases and V 5 bases, and 9 bases lay outside the gene matches. Germline loops: CDR1 SEHNR, CDR2 FQNEAQ (reference sequence). The CDR3 covers 15 residues. Study outcomes and limitations: The model predicted ophthalmopathy a median about 6.6 months before onset. Most thyroid clonotypes expanded above 0.001 appeared in blood too. Ophthalmopathy was told apart from stable hyperthyroidism by a 13 V-J model.

TCR beta CDR3 sequences were amplified from RNA transcripts. With the HTBI primer set, the TCR CDR3 went through a first round of RT-PCR. TCRdb recomputed calls from the multiplex PCR reads with MiXCR, one row per CDR3 protein. The table lists some 650,000 distinct CDR3 sequences, more than 15% of them singletons, with around 3.5% in the top ten. Details on this clonotype: Its antigen is unidentified. Being one base from a much bigger clone, this may be a read error.

The source material was blood. This clonotype was obtained from a woman aged 40 to 49 with Graves' ophthalmopathy. The J gene is TRBJ2-1, the V gene TRBV7-9; the match to TRBD2 covers 11 bases. The CDR3, as DNA: TGTGCCAGCAGCCAACCAACTAGCGGGGGCATTGAGCAGTTCTTC. Translating it yields CASSQPTSGGIEQFF. Filled out from reference TRBV7-9 and TRBJ2-1, the complete variable domain reads DTGVSQNPRHKITKRGQNVTFRCDPISEHNRLYWYRQTLGQGPEFLTYFQNEAQLEKSRLLSDRFSAERPKGSFSTLEIQRTEQGDSAMYLCASSQPTSGGIEQFFGPGTRLTVL.